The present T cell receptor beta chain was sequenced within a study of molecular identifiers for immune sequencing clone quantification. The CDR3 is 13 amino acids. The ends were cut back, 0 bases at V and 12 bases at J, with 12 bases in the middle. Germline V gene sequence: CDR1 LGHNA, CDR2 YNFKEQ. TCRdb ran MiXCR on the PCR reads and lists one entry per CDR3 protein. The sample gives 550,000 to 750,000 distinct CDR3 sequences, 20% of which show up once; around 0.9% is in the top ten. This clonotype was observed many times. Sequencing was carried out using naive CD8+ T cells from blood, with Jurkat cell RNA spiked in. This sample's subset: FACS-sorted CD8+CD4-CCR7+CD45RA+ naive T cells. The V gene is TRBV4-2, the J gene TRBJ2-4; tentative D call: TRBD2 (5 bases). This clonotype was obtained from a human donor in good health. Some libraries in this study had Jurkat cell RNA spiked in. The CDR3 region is CASSQDRAEDQYF. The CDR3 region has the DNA TGTGCCAGCAGCCAAGATAGAGCGGAGGATCAGTACTTC.